Sequencing of this TCR beta chain was carried out in a study of lung T cells in sarcoidosis with Löfgren's syndrome. Study-wide context: Analyses focused on Löfgren's syndrome patients.

At least ten counts were recorded for this clonotype. Antigen unknown. Between the trimmed V and J ends, which lost 1 base and 0 bases, there was a span of 11 bases. The CDR3 extends over 16 amino acids. From germline, CDR1 is ENHRY and CDR2 SYGVKD. TCRdb re-derived calls from the reads in MiXCR, one entry per CDR3 protein. This table holds some 19,000 distinct CDR3 sequences, 21% found once. Study-level findings and limits: Versus controls, Löfgren's syndrome patients reportedly showed TRAV12-1 and TRBV2 as most expanded. Shared TRAV12-1 and TRBV2 CDR3 motifs across Löfgren's syndrome patients reportedly suggested public CD4+ TCRs. Paired TRAV12-1/TRBV2 TCRs showed CDR3 homology and preferential pairing.

V usage is TRBV10-3 and J usage is TRBJ2-3; weak D call: TRBD1 (6 bases). The source is a human donor with sarcoidosis (Löfgren's syndrome or another form), or a control subject (not recorded which). What was sequenced was CD4+ T cells from bronchoalveolar lavage. The CDR3 sequence: CAISELRGQSTDTQYF. The CDR3 coding sequence is TGTGCCATCAGTGAGTTGAGAGGACAGAGCACAGATACGCAGTATTTT.